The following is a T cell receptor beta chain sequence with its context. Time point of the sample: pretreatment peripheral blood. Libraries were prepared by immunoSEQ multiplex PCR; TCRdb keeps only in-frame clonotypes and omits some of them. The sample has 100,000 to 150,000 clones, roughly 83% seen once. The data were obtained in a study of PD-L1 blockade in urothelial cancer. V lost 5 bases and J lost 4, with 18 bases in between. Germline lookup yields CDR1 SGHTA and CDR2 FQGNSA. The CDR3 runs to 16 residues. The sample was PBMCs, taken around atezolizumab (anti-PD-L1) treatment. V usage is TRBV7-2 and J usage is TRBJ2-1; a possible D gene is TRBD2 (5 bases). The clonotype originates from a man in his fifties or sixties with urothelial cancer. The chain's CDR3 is CASSPLVGAEYNEQFF. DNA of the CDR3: TGTGCCAGCAGCCCCCTTGTGGGAGCTGAGTACAATGAGCAGTTCTTC.